This T cell receptor beta chain was captured by sequencing in a study of OX40 agonist ivuxolimab in advanced cancers. General study results and limits: Partly responding patients at 0.1-3.0 mg/kg showed some of the smallest clonal expansion.

Notes on this clone: Its antigen is as yet unknown.

This CDR3 is built from 14 residues. Trimming took off 1 base at V and 5 bases at J, with 10 bases between the two ends. CDR1 SGHDT and CDR2 YYEEEE come from the germline V gene. Data came from immunoSEQ multiplex PCR; TCRdb stores just in-frame clones and leaves some out. The sample includes some 60,000 clones, approximately 91% of them seen just once. The sequencing used CD4+ or CD8+ T cells sorted from blood, collected in a trial of the OX40 agonist ivuxolimab. The rearrangement joins TRBV5-6 to TRBJ2-1; D unclear. The TCR originated in an adult with an advanced solid tumor such as melanoma, head and neck, liver or kidney cancer. Here the CDR3 DNA reads TGTGCCAGCAGCTTGTGGACCACTAACAATGAGCAGTTCTTC. Residues: CASSLWTTNNEQFF.